This T cell receptor (beta chain) was sequenced during a study of T-cell memory formation after mild COVID-19. In the study overall: In these data, TCR clusters were largely donor specific.

TCRdb fed the 5' RACE reads into MiXCR, producing one record per CDR3 protein. Of a few hundred thousand distinct CDR3 sequences in the sample, 15% to 20% were seen once. CDR1 and CDR2 from the germline V gene are SGHRS and YFSETQ. This CDR3 has 13 amino acids. A remark on this clonotype: The junction shows a germline mismatch at one end, possibly a read error.

The chain combines TRBV5-1 with TRBJ2-5, with D possibly being TRBD1 or TRBD2 (5 bases each). The receptor's source is a man in his late teens or twenties who had mild COVID-19 (a few samples of this study predate the infection). Cell type and time point are not known. Sequencing was carried out using PBMCs or a T cell subset sorted from them (not recorded which). CDR3 amino acids: CASSLGRASGDLW. CDR3 nucleotides: TGCGCCAGCAGCTTAGGACGCGCGAGTGGGGACCTATGG.